Below, 30 T cell receptor beta chains from the same sample are listed, as sequenced in a study of blood T cell repertoires in COVID-19. Measured with immunoSEQ multiplex PCR; TCRdb has only the in-frame clones, and not every one. The sample has about 360,000 clones; about four fifths are singletons. The sequencing input was peripheral blood. These receptors all come from a human donor with acute or convalescent COVID-19. The donor label of this sample is uncertain.

The chain links TRBV30 to TRBJ1-2; no firm D call. Germline CDR1 is GTSNPN and CDR2 is SVGIG (reference sequence). Trimming shortened V by 2 bases and J by 2 bases, and 12 bases separated the two germline ends. The CDR3 is 14 residues long. The CDR3 region has the DNA TGTGCCTGGAGTCCGCGGGGTCTGAACTATGGCTACACCTTC. Translated, it gives CAWSPRGLNYGYTF.

The V gene is TRBV6-1, the J gene TRBJ1-2; a possible D gene is TRBD1 (5 bases). CDR1 and CDR2 (germline): MNHNS, SASEGT. This CDR3 comprises 15 residues. Trimming removed 2 bases from V and 3 bases from J, with 13 bases in between. CDR3 bases: TGTGCCAGCAGTGAACGTCGCACGGGGGACTATGGCTACACCTTC. It specifies CASSERRTGDYGYTF.

This clone has more than one count but fewer than ten. The chain joins TRBV7-2 to TRBJ1-6, with D possibly being TRBD1 (5 bases). This CDR3 region has 15 residues. Trimming pared 1 base from V and 8 bases from J, leaving 12 bases between. Germline V gives CDR1 SGHTA, CDR2 FQGNSA. The CDR3 sequence: CASSLGGTLYSPLHF. Written as DNA, the CDR3 is TGTGCCAGCAGCTTAGGCGGGACCCTTTATTCACCCCTCCACTTT.

The V gene is TRBV2, the J gene TRBJ1-1, with D unclear. V was trimmed by 1 base and J by 4 bases, leaving 13 bases between them. Germline V gene data show CDR1 as SNHLY and CDR2 as FYNNEI. This CDR3 has 15 amino acids. CDR3 DNA sequence: TGTGCCAGCAGTGAAGAGGAGGGAGTCGGCACTGAAGCTTTCTTT. It specifies CASSEEEGVGTEAFF. The whole variable domain, filled in from reference TRBV2 and TRBJ1-1, reads EPEVTQTPSHQVTQMGQEVILRCVPISNHLYFYWYRQILGQKVEFLVSFYNNEISEKSEIFDDQFSVERPDGSNFTLKIRSTKLEDSAMYFCASSEEEGVGTEAFFGQGTRLTVV.

There are a few counts of this clone. The chain employs TRBV29-1 and TRBJ2-5; 9 bases match TRBD1. Losses at the gene ends were 5 bases for V and 4 bases for J; bases not matched to a gene: 8. The germline V gene encodes CDR1 SQVTM and CDR2 ANQGSEA. This CDR3 comprises 14 residues. The CDR3 sequence: CSVPGQGILETQYF. The CDR3 DNA is TGCAGCGTTCCGGGACAGGGTATACTAGAGACCCAGTACTTC. Looking up the rest from reference TRBV29-1 and TRBJ2-5 gives the full variable domain: SAVISQKPSRDICQRGTSLTIQCQVDSQVTMMFWYRQQPGQSLTLIATANQGSEATYESGFVIDKFPISRPNLTFSTLTVSNMSPEDSSIYLCSVPGQGILETQYFGPGTRLLVL.

As regards this clone: One base away lies a much larger clone, so this may be a sequencing read error. J is TRBJ1-6 and V is TRBV28, with 9 nucleotides matching TRBD1. The CDR3 length is 14 residues. V shed 5 bases, J shed 7 bases, and the junction held 3 bases outside the gene matches. The germline gives CDR1 MDHEN, CDR2 SYDVKM. CDR3 loop: CASSPGTGNSPLHF. For the CDR3, the DNA is TGTGCCAGCAGTCCCGGGACAGGGAATTCACCCCTCCACTTT.

The chain carries TRBV16 and TRBJ1-1; D is perhaps TRBD1 (6 bases). CDR3 length: 16 amino acids. V was shortened by 0 bases and J by 2 bases, with 13 bases between the two germline ends. The germline V gene has CDR1 KGHSY and CDR2 FQNENV. As DNA, the CDR3 is TGTGCCAGCAGCCAATCGAACGGCAGGGGAAACACTGAAGCTTTCTTT. This sequence encodes CASSQSNGRGNTEAFF.

A single count supports this clone. The chain joins TRBV28 to TRBJ1-5; TRBD1 aligns across 7 bases. The CDR3 loop spans 15 amino acids. The germline V gene has CDR1 MDHEN and CDR2 SYDVKM. V was pared by 4 bases and J by 7 bases, with 10 bases of the junction left unmatched. The CDR3 nucleotides are TGTGCCAGCAGTTCCGCTACAGGGGTCGGGCAGCCCCAGCATTTT. It specifies CASSSATGVGQPQHF.

Comment on this clone: Other nucleotide sequences in the sample specify the same CDR3. The chain links TRBV5-1 to TRBJ2-3; D remains unclear. Trimming took 0 bases from V and 5 from J, leaving 7 bases between them. In germline, CDR1 is SGHRS, CDR2 YFSETQ. This CDR3 contains 13 residues. In nucleotides, the CDR3 is TGCGCCAGCAGCTTGGGCCCGGGAGATACGCAGTATTTT. This codes for CASSLGPGDTQYF.

This clone was picked up one time. This chain connects TRBV2 to TRBJ1-6, with D tentatively TRBD1 (6 bases). There are 17 residues in the CDR3. Trimming left V 4 bases short and J 0 bases short, with 13 bases between. Germline CDR1 is SNHLY and CDR2 is FYNNEI. The CDR3 bases are TGTGCCAGCAGTGCAACCACAGGGCGCTCCTATAATTCACCCCTCCACTTT. Amino acid sequence: CASSATTGRSYNSPLHF.

The rearrangement joins TRBV5-6 to TRBJ2-3, with D maybe TRBD1 (5 bases). Trimming shortened V by 3 bases and J by 2 bases, and 13 bases separated the two germline ends. Per the germline V gene, CDR1 is SGHDT and CDR2 is YYEEEE. The CDR3 has 15 amino acids. The CDR3 DNA follows: TGTGCCAGCAGCTCCCGACAGCTCCACACAGATACGCAGTATTTT. This gives the protein CASSSRQLHTDTQYF. Full variable domain (rest looked up from reference TRBV5-6 and TRBJ2-3): DAGVTQSPTHLIKTRGQQVTLRCSPKSGHDTVSWYQQALGQGPQFIFQYYEEEERQRGNFPDRFSGHQFPNYSSELNVNALLLGDSALYLCASSSRQLHTDTQYFGPGTRLTVL.

In its sample, this clone was seen a few times. The chain has TRBV5-4 and TRBJ2-5; TRBD1 might be the D (6 bases). V was pared by 4 bases and J by 6 bases, with 22 bases between. Germline-derived CDR1 and CDR2 are SGHNT and YYREEE (reference sequence). This CDR3 contains 16 residues. The CDR3 region has the DNA TGTGCCAGCAGCCCCCCGGGGTCCAGGGGAATGAAGACCCAGTACTTC. Protein product: CASSPPGSRGMKTQYF.

This chain links TRBV15 with TRBJ1-2; 11 bases are a match to TRBD1. V was pared by 4 bases and J by 7 bases, with 11 bases of the junction left unmatched. The CDR3 consists of 16 residues. Germline CDR1 is LNHNV and CDR2 is YYDKDF (reference sequence). The chain's CDR3 is CATSTMGTGGLRGYTF. The CDR3, as DNA: TGTGCCACCAGCACGATGGGGACAGGGGGGCTCCGTGGCTACACCTTC.

V usage is TRBV30 and J usage is TRBJ2-1, with 12 bases matching TRBD2. Germline V gene sequence: CDR1 GTSNPN, CDR2 SVGIG (reference sequence). The CDR3 has 15 residues. With 2 bases clipped from V and 10 bases from J, the junction kept 9 bases outside the gene matches. CDR3 in amino acids: CAWSLAGGPGNEQFF. CDR3 sequence (DNA): TGTGCCTGGAGTCTAGCGGGGGGGCCTGGGAACGAGCAGTTCTTC.

V gene TRBV19 combines with J gene TRBJ1-5; D is possibly TRBD1 (6 bases). Germline V CDR1 and CDR2: LNHDA, SQIVND (reference sequence). Trimming cost V 2 bases and J 6 bases, with 14 bases left between them. The CDR3 spans 15 residues. Written as DNA, the CDR3 is TGTGCCAGTAGTATACTGGCTCAGGGGCGTCAGCCCCAGCATTTT. Its translation: CASSILAQGRQPQHF.

The chain uses TRBV23-1 and TRBJ2-1; TRBD2 matches 9 bases. TRBV23-1 falls under the ORF class, with uncertain function. The CDR3 has 15 amino acids. With 4 bases clipped from V and 2 bases from J, the junction kept 3 bases outside the gene matches. In nucleotides, the CDR3 is TGCGCCAGCAGTCTAGCGGGAGTAACCTACAATGAGCAGTTCTTC. It specifies CASSLAGVTYNEQFF.

This clone has only a few counts. For the CDR3, the DNA is TGTGCCAGCAGTGCATGGGTGGGGGGGCACCAAGAGACCCAGTACTTC. Translating it yields CASSAWVGGHQETQYF. The chain links TRBV6-1 to TRBJ2-5; tentative D call: TRBD2 (7 bases). V was clipped by 4 bases and J by 0 bases, with 15 bases between them. Per germline, CDR1 MNHNS and CDR2 SASEGT. The CDR3 has 16 amino acids.

The chain employs TRBV7-9 and TRBJ2-1; D remains ambiguous. CDR1 and CDR2 from the germline V gene are SEHNR and FQNEAQ (reference sequence). CDR3 length: 14 residues. The V gene lost 3 bases and the J gene lost 0 bases, with 6 bases spanning the gap. The CDR3 bases are TGTGCCAGCAGCTTCGGTGCCTCCTACAATGAGCAGTTCTTC. The encoded protein is CASSFGASYNEQFF.

The chain recombines TRBV18 with TRBJ1-3; TRBD1 agrees at 7 bases. V was clipped by 6 bases and J by 1 base; unmatched bases: 3. CDR1 is KGHSH and CDR2 is LQKENI in the germline V gene. The CDR3 extends over 14 amino acids. CDR3 in DNA: TGTGCCAGCTCCGAGACAGGGTCTGGAAACACCATATATTTT. Translating gives CASSETGSGNTIYF.

The rearrangement links TRBV6-5 to TRBJ2-2; maybe TRBD2 (6 bases). The CDR3 totals 15 residues. Trimming shortened V by 7 bases and J by 4 bases, and 16 bases separated the two germline ends. Per the germline V gene, CDR1 is MNHEY and CDR2 is SVGAGI. As DNA, the CDR3 is TGTGCCAGCATACAACGGGACTTTTTCACCGGGGAGCTGTTTTTT. The encoded protein is CASIQRDFFTGELFF.

The chain employs TRBV7-9 and TRBJ1-1; D possibly corresponds to TRBD1 (6 bases). Trimming removed 3 bases at V and 7 bases at J, with 12 bases between. The CDR3 sequence is 13 residues long. Germline V gene lookup returns CDR1 SEHNR and CDR2 FQNEAQ (reference sequence). CDR3 amino acids: CASSFGTSDEAFF. CDR3 nucleotides: TGTGCCAGCAGCTTTGGGACATCGGATGAAGCTTTCTTT. The full variable domain, completed using reference TRBV7-9 and TRBJ1-1, is DTGVSQNPRHKITKRGQNVTFRCDPISEHNRLYWYRQTLGQGPEFLTYFQNEAQLEKSRLLSDRFSAERPKGSFSTLEIQRTEQGDSAMYLCASSFGTSDEAFFGQGTRLTVV.

The chain links TRBV7-2 to TRBJ2-2; 8 positions match TRBD2. Germline CDR1 is SGHTA and CDR2 is FQGNSA. This CDR3 spans 17 amino acids. Trimming at V came to 2 bases and at J to 9 bases, leaving 14 bases not matched to a gene. CDR3 protein: CASSLLGTGTRSWELFF. DNA of the CDR3: TGTGCCAGCAGCTTATTGGGAACCGGGACTAGGAGTTGGGAGCTGTTTTTT.

V gene TRBV19 combines with J gene TRBJ1-5; 10 bases agree with TRBD1. CDR1 and CDR2 (germline): LNHDA, SQIVND (reference sequence). The V and J ends lost 7 bases and 7 bases, in that order; junction bases with no gene match: 7. The length of the CDR3 is 14 residues. CDR3 protein: CASKAWDRGQPQHF. The CDR3 DNA sequence: TGTGCCAGTAAGGCGTGGGACAGGGGCCAGCCCCAGCATTTT.

The chain employs TRBV5-5 and TRBJ2-3; 13 bases line up with TRBD2. V shed 1 base, J shed 5 bases, and the junction held 4 bases outside the gene matches. The CDR3 totals 16 residues. Germline assignment: CDR1 SGHKS and CDR2 YYEKEE (reference sequence). CDR3 bases: TGTGCCAGCAGCTTGCGACTAGCGGGGGGCGGAGATACGCAGTATTTT. Its protein product is CASSLRLAGGGDTQYF.

V and J are TRBV7-9 and TRBJ1-5; 8 bases line up with TRBD1. V lost 5 bases, J lost 3 bases, and 3 bases stayed unmatched. Germline CDR1 SEHNR, CDR2 FQNEAQ (reference sequence). The CDR3 length is 14 residues. The DNA of the CDR3 is TGTGCCAGCAGCACAGGGGGGAACAATCAGCCCCAGCATTTT. Amino acids: CASSTGGNNQPQHF. Combining the CDR3 with reference TRBV7-9 and TRBJ1-5 gives the whole variable domain DTGVSQNPRHKITKRGQNVTFRCDPISEHNRLYWYRQTLGQGPEFLTYFQNEAQLEKSRLLSDRFSAERPKGSFSTLEIQRTEQGDSAMYLCASSTGGNNQPQHFGDGTRLSIL.

V and J are TRBV27 and TRBJ2-3; weak D call: TRBD1 (6 bases). The V and J ends lost 6 bases and 0 bases respectively, with 19 bases between them. Germline V gene data show CDR1 as MNHEY and CDR2 as SMNVEV (reference sequence). This CDR3 region has 17 residues. In DNA, the CDR3 is TGTGCCAGCAGATTTACAGGGCTATCCACTAGCACAGATACGCAGTATTTT. Its translation: CASRFTGLSTSTDTQYF.

The rearrangement links TRBV28 to TRBJ1-5; weak D call: TRBD1 (5 bases). CDR3 length: 13 residues. V lost 6 bases, J lost 4 bases, and 10 bases lay in between. Germline assignment: CDR1 MDHEN and CDR2 SYDVKM. The CDR3 spells CASSDSGNQPQHF. The CDR3 coding sequence is TGTGCCAGCAGCGACAGTGGGAATCAGCCCCAGCATTTT. The entire variable domain, with the rest obtained from reference TRBV28 and TRBJ1-5, is as follows: DVKVTQSSRYLVKRTGEKVFLECVQDMDHENMFWYRQDPGLGLRLIYFSYDVKMKEKGDIPEGYSVSREKKERFSLILESASTNQTSMYLCASSDSGNQPQHFGDGTRLSIL.

V is TRBV14 and J is TRBJ2-2; D ambiguous. The CDR3 runs to 15 residues. Germline V gene data show CDR1 as SGHDN and CDR2 as FVKESK. Trimming stripped 0 bases from V and 2 bases from J, with 7 bases between. CDR3: CASSQDLVNTGELFF. CDR3 nucleotides: TGTGCCAGCAGCCAAGATCTAGTAAACACCGGGGAGCTGTTTTTT. Full variable domain (remainder filled in from reference TRBV14 and TRBJ2-2): EAGVTQFPSHSVIEKGQTVTLRCDPISGHDNLYWYRRVMGKEIKFLLHFVKESKQDESGMPNNRFLAERTGGTYSTLKVQPAELEDSGVYFCASSQDLVNTGELFFGEGSRLTVL.

The gene calls are TRBV2 and TRBJ1-1; the match to TRBD1 covers 7 bases. The germline V gene has CDR1 SNHLY and CDR2 FYNNEI. The CDR3 contains 14 residues. J gave up 4 bases and V 6 bases, and 8 bases lay outside the gene matches. This chain's CDR3 is CASRLTGVATEAFF. For the CDR3, the DNA is TGTGCCAGCAGGCTTACAGGGGTCGCCACTGAAGCTTTCTTT. The full variable domain, in which reference TRBV2 and TRBJ1-1 provide the parts outside the CDR3, is EPEVTQTPSHQVTQMGQEVILRCVPISNHLYFYWYRQILGQKVEFLVSFYNNEISEKSEIFDDQFSVERPDGSNFTLKIRSTKLEDSAMYFCASRLTGVATEAFFGQGTRLTVV.

The chain couples TRBV19 to TRBJ1-4; 11 bases line up with TRBD1. Germline V gives CDR1 LNHDA, CDR2 SQIVND (reference sequence). V trimming: 6 bases; J trimming: 8 bases; junction bases outside the gene matches: 8. The CDR3 runs 15 residues. The DNA of the CDR3 is TGTGCCAGTAGCTGGACAGGGGGCGCAGAGGAAAAACTGTTTTTT. Encoded protein: CASSWTGGAEEKLFF.